This paragraph covers one T cell receptor (beta chain) sequence. The antigen remains unidentified. Germline CDR1 and CDR2: MNHEY and SMNVEV (reference sequence). V lost 6 bases and J lost 2; bases outside the gene matches: 4. CDR3 size: 14 residues. The data are from a study of T cell responses to AZD1222 COVID-19 vaccine. Produced via immunoSEQ multiplex PCR; TCRdb's table is partial and in-frame only. The sample yields around 58,000 clones, 84% seen once. Broader study findings: At baseline, just six AZD1222 recipients tested seropositive. Clonal diversity was possibly underestimated, and the donors were mostly white British, with more females. Spike-specific TCR breadth and depth were elevated following two AZD1222 doses.

The specimen was peripheral blood, collected on day 0 of AZD1222 vaccination. V usage is TRBV27 and J usage is TRBJ2-7; 10 nucleotides align to TRBD1. The receptor comes from an adult in good health. CDR3 DNA: TGTGCCAGCAGCCGGACAGGGGGGACCTACGAGCAGTACTTC. Amino acid sequence: CASSRTGGTYEQYF.